What follows are 2 T cell receptor beta chains derived from one specimen sequenced in a study of Ad26.COV2.S vaccination and SARS-CoV-2 variants. Sequencing was performed with immunoSEQ multiplex PCR; in TCRdb, only in-frame clones are kept and a portion is missing. Of fewer than 600,000 clones listed, 70% to 90% are singletons. The treatment: some 20 received Ad26.COV2.S at low or high dose, single or two shots; several received placebo; per-sample allocation not given. The samples date from day 63 after the first vaccine or placebo injection. The material was peripheral blood, obtained in a trial of Ad26.COV2.S vaccine versus placebo. These receptors came from a person between 18 and 65 years old who received the Ad26.COV2.S COVID-19 vaccine or a placebo.

This clone was detected only once. For the CDR3, the DNA is TGTGCCACCGGACTAGCGGTCGGGGCAGGGGGCACCGGGGAGCTGTTTTTT. Translating it yields CATGLAVGAGGTGELFF. The chain carries TRBV24-1 and TRBJ2-2; TRBD2 agrees at 10 bases. The germline V gene encodes CDR1 KGHDR and CDR2 SFDVKD. Trimming took 9 bases from V and 4 from J; bases not matched to a gene: 13. The CDR3 loop spans 17 amino acids.

This clone was observed a handful of times. This rearrangement joins TRBV29-1 to TRBJ1-3; D remains ambiguous. The germline V gene has CDR1 SQVTM and CDR2 ANQGSEA. Trimming took off 4 bases at V and 9 bases at J, with 10 bases between the two ends. This CDR3 spans 11 amino acids. The DNA of the CDR3 is TGCAGCGTTGGAATCAAGGGCACCATATATTTT. This sequence encodes CSVGIKGTIYF.